This T cell receptor beta chain was sequenced during a study of Ad26.COV2.S vaccination and SARS-CoV-2 variants (dated by TCRdb to the early 2020s). About the investigation overall: Vaccine-arm donors were drawn from COV1001, a multicentre, randomized, double-blind, placebo-controlled phase I-IIa trial of Ad26.COV2.S in healthy adults. Ad26.COV2.S was administered intramuscularly at 5 x 10^10 or 1 x 10^11 viral particles, either as a single shot or as two shots given 56 days apart. Investigators did not know the trial group allocation while performing experiments and assessing outcomes. Trial participants were randomized into five groups of five: low-dose or high-dose Ad26.COV2.S given once or twice, or placebo on both occasions. TCRbeta repertoire sequencing served as the tool for gauging how specific and how broad the SARS-CoV-2-reactive T cell receptors were following Ad26.COV2.S vaccination. The TCR-sequenced set comprised around 30 samples: some 19 Ad26.COV2.S vaccine recipients, 5 placebo recipients and 8 SARS-CoV-2 convalescent individuals. The research as a whole found: After vaccination, substantial breadth of spike-specific CD8+ and CD4+ T cell responses was reported. Non-spike TCR breadth was comparable between vaccine and placebo recipients, consistent with the vaccine containing only spike. Higher spike-specific TCR breadth was observed in Ad26.COV2.S recipients than in placebo recipients (P = 0.0014). The study was not powered for comparison of responses between vaccine doses or regimens. The authors noted that the TCR breadth and depth analyses may have underestimated total T cell responses.

The junction shows trimming of 1 base on V and 0 bases on J, plus 8 bases between the germline ends. Taken from the germline V gene, the CDR1 and CDR2 loops are SGHRS and YFSETQ. The CDR3, from cysteine to phenylalanine, totals 15 residues. CDR3 DNA only is kept here, 45 bases in frame from base 1. The treatment or condition tag for this specimen amounts to: roughly 20 received Ad26.COV2.S at low or high dose, single or two shots; about 5 received placebo; per-sample allocation not given. Repertoires of vaccine and placebo recipients were sequenced from samples taken on day 63 after the first injection. Between 29 July and 7 August 2020, Cohort 1b enrolled 25 adults aged 18-55 years at one site in Boston, USA. Ad26.COV2.S consisted of a replication-incompetent adenovirus type 26 vector by which a prefusion-stabilized SARS-CoV-2 spike protein from the original Wuhan strain was expressed. TCRbeta CDR3 regions were sequenced with the immunoSEQ Assay. After extraction, genomic DNA underwent amplification by bias-controlled multiplex PCR, followed by high-throughput sequencing. The authors processed their data as follows. Collapsing and filtering of sequences were performed to quantify the absolute abundance of each unique TCRbeta CDR3 region. T cell fraction was estimated by normalization of TCRbeta template counts to usable DNA, with usable DNA being measured through amplification of reference genes present in all nucleated cells. Repertoire TCRs were annotated as SARS-CoV-2-specific by exact matching of V gene, CDR3 amino acid sequence and J gene to a known reactive TCR set. MIRA supplied the reference SARS-CoV-2 TCR set, which was filtered for enrichment in COVID-19-positive ImmuneCODE repertoires so that public or cross-reactive TCRs were removed. Drawing on the MIRA antigens, annotated TCRs were analysed further at the level of specific ORF or position within ORF. Breadth was defined as annotated unique rearrangements over total unique productive rearrangements; depth was the summed frequency of those rearrangements. TCR breadth was compared between groups using two-sided Wilcoxon rank-sum tests. Here the immuneACCESS table is served through TCRdb, limited to in-frame sequences with V and J called. Missing clones are a known gap in these copies; in checked studies unresolved V genes cover under half, and the rest lacks a known reason. V, J and clone size reflect that table, while D and trimming were determined from the DNA. Across this sample there are 400,000 to 450,000 clones, with roughly 90% seen only once. Of the sample, about 12% is held by the ten largest clones.

Of note for this clone: No antigen is known for it. No base qualities exist here, and no much larger clone lies one base off it.

Recombination linked TRBV5-1 to TRBJ2-1; the D segment cannot be called with confidence. The source material was peripheral blood, sampled in a trial of Ad26.COV2.S vaccine versus placebo. The sequence was obtained from a person aged 18-65 years who received the Ad26.COV2.S COVID-19 vaccine or a placebo. The CDR3: CASSLRSSSYNEQFF. The nucleotide sequence reads as follows: TGCGCCAGCAGCTTGCGGTCGAGCTCCTACAATGAGCAGTTCTTC. Where the CDR3 stops, the reference TRBV5-1 and TRBJ2-1 genes take over; the full variable domain is KAGVTQTPRYLIKTRGQQVTLSCSPISGHRSVSWYQQTPGQGLQFLFEYFSETQRNKGNFPGRFSGRQFSNSRSEMNVSTLELGDSALYLCASSLRSSSYNEQFFGPGTRLTVL.